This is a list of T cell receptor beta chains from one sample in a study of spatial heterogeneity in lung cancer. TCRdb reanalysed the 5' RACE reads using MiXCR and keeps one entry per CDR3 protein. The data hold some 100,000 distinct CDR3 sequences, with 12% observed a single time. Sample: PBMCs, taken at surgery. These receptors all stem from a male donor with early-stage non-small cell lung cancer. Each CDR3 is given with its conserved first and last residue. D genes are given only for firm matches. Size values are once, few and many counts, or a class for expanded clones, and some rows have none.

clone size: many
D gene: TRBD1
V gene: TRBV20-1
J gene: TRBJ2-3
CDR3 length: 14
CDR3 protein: CSPTKGASTDTQYF
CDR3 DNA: TGCAGTCCCACCAAGGGGGCGAGCACAGATACGCAGTATTTT

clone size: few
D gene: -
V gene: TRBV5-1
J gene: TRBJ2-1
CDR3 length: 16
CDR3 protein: CASSSKTAPSYNEQFF
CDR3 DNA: TGCGCCAGCAGCTCCAAGACGGCCCCATCCTACAATGAGCAGTTCTTC

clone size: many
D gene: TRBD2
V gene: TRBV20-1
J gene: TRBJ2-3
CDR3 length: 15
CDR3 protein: CSAEGLADFTDTQYF
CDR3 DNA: TGCAGTGCTGAAGGACTAGCGGATTTCACAGATACGCAGTATTTT

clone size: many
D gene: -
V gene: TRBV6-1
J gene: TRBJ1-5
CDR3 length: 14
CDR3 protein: CASSEGQGSQPQHF
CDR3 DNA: TGTGCCAGCAGTGAAGGGCAGGGGAGTCAGCCCCAGCATTTT

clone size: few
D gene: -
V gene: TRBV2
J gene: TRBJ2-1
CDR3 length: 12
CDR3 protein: CASSAQVNEQFF
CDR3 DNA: TGTGCCAGCAGCGCACAGGTCAATGAGCAGTTCTTC

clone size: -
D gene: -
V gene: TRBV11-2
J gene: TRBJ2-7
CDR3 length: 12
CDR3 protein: CASSVGLDSFGF
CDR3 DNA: TGTGCCAGCAGCGTGGGACTCGACTCATTTGGCTTC

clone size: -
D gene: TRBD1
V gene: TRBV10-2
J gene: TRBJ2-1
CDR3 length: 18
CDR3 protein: CASSEFGSQTGRVNEQFF
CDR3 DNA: TGCGCCAGCAGTGAGTTTGGTTCACAGACAGGGCGTGTCAATGAGCAGTTCTTC

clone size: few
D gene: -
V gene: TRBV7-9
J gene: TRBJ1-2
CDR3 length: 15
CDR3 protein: CASSLMGRPKEGYTF
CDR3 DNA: TGTGCCAGCAGCTTAATGGGCAGACCCAAAGAAGGCTACACCTTC

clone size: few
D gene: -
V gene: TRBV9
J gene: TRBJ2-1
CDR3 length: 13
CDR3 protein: CASSGGYNNEQFF
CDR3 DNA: TGTGCCAGCAGCGGAGGGTACAACAATGAGCAGTTCTTC

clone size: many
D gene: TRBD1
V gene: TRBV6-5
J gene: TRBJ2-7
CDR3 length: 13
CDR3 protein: CASSYRQGVKQYF
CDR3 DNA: TGTGCCAGCAGTTACAGGCAGGGGGTCAAGCAGTACTTC

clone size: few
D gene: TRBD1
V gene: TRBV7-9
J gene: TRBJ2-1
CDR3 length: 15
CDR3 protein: CASSFRTGGGNEQFF
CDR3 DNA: TGTGCCAGCAGCTTTAGAACAGGGGGAGGCAATGAGCAGTTCTTC

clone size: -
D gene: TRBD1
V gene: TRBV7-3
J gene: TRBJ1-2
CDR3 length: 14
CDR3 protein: CASSLGDSLGGYTF
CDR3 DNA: TGTGCCAGCAGCTTGGGGGACAGCCTGGGTGGCTACACCTTC

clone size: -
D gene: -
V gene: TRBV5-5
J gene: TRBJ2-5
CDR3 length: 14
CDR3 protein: CASSLFLLRETQYF
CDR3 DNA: TGTGCCAGCAGCTTATTCCTGCTGAGGGAGACCCAGTACTTC